The entry below describes one TCR beta chain. Repertoires were generated with immunoSEQ multiplex PCR, while TCRdb's copy carries only in-frame clones and drops some. The sample yields around 3,600 clones, roughly 93% seen once. The data were taken from a study of T cell repertoires in ileal Crohn's disease. Study summary: Patients had a median approximately 8-year disease duration, and approximately 35% were active smokers.

Sequenced material: ileal tissue. The receptor comes from an adult with Crohn's disease.

CDR3 sequence (DNA): TGCGCCAGCAGTGAGTCGCGGGGGGGTCAAGAAAAACTGTTTTTT. Its translation is CASSESRGGQEKLFF. The V gene is TRBV10-2, the J gene TRBJ1-4; perhaps TRBD1 as D (5 bases). Germline CDR1 reads WSHSY; CDR2 reads SAAADI. Trimming shortened V by 0 bases and J by 8 bases, and 13 bases separated the two germline ends. The CDR3 covers 15 residues.